A selection of T cell receptor beta chains follows, all from one sample in a study of OX40 agonist ivuxolimab in advanced cancers. Profiled with immunoSEQ multiplex PCR; TCRdb holds only in-frame clones, not every one. The table lists approximately 70,000 clones, just over 85% of them singletons, with under 2.5% in the top ten. The specimen comprised CD4+ or CD8+ T cells sorted from blood, sampled in a trial of the OX40 agonist ivuxolimab. The receptor set was obtained from an adult with an advanced solid tumor such as melanoma, head and neck, liver or kidney cancer. Both conserved end residues are part of each CDR3. Fields, in order: J gene, clone size, V gene, D gene, CDR3 DNA, CDR3 protein. The D gene is left open where the match is weak. Clone size appears in some rows only: once, few, many, or a class for an expanded clone.

j_call: TRBJ2-7
clone_size: -
v_call: TRBV18
d_call: -
cdr3_nt: TGTGCCAGCTCTTTGACAGACCTGGCCTCCTACGAGCAGTACTTC
cdr3_aa: CASSLTDLASYEQYF

j_call: TRBJ1-5
clone_size: once
v_call: TRBV7-2
d_call: -
cdr3_nt: TGTGCCAGCAGCTCTCAACCAGGGCATTATAGCAATCAGCCCCAGCATTTT
cdr3_aa: CASSSQPGHYSNQPQHF

j_call: TRBJ1-3
clone_size: -
v_call: TRBV30
d_call: -
cdr3_nt: TGTGCCTGGACCCTTCCAGGAAACACCATATATTTT
cdr3_aa: CAWTLPGNTIYF

j_call: TRBJ2-5
clone_size: once
v_call: TRBV7-2
d_call: -
cdr3_nt: TGTGCCAGCAGCTTAGGCTACCGCCAAGAGACCCAGTACTTC
cdr3_aa: CASSLGYRQETQYF

j_call: TRBJ1-1
clone_size: -
v_call: TRBV6-6
d_call: -
cdr3_nt: TGTGCCAGCAGTTACTCGTCGGTTGAAGCTTTCTTT
cdr3_aa: CASSYSSVEAFF

j_call: TRBJ1-6
clone_size: -
v_call: TRBV4-2
d_call: TRBD1
cdr3_nt: TGTGCCAGCAGCCAAGAGGGGACAGGGATTTCACCCCTCCACTTT
cdr3_aa: CASSQEGTGISPLHF

j_call: TRBJ1-1
clone_size: -
v_call: TRBV5-8
d_call: -
cdr3_nt: TGTGCCAGCAGCTTGATCGGGAGGAACACTGAAGCTTTCTTT
cdr3_aa: CASSLIGRNTEAFF

j_call: TRBJ2-1
clone_size: -
v_call: TRBV7-2
d_call: TRBD2
cdr3_nt: TGTGCCAGCAGCTTAGTTCTAGCGGGGAACTACAATGAGCAGTTCTTC
cdr3_aa: CASSLVLAGNYNEQFF

j_call: TRBJ2-3
clone_size: -
v_call: TRBV5-1
d_call: TRBD2
cdr3_nt: TGCGCCAGCGCGATCGGGCTAGCGGGAGAGACAGATACGCAGTATTTT
cdr3_aa: CASAIGLAGETDTQYF

j_call: TRBJ1-5
clone_size: -
v_call: TRBV9
d_call: TRBD1
cdr3_nt: TGTGCCAGCAGCCTGGGACAGGGGGCCGCTCAGCCCCAGCATTTT
cdr3_aa: CASSLGQGAAQPQHF

j_call: TRBJ1-1
clone_size: -
v_call: TRBV10-3
d_call: -
cdr3_nt: TGTGCCATCAGTGGACAACCCATGAACACTGAAGCTTTCTTT
cdr3_aa: CAISGQPMNTEAFF

j_call: TRBJ2-6
clone_size: -
v_call: TRBV5-1
d_call: -
cdr3_nt: TGCGCCAGCAGCTCCTACTCCTCTGGGGCCAACGTCCTGACTTTC
cdr3_aa: CASSSYSSGANVLTF

j_call: TRBJ1-6
clone_size: -
v_call: TRBV6-5
d_call: -
cdr3_nt: TGTGCCAGCAGCCGACAGATTCAGAATTCACCCCTCCACTTT
cdr3_aa: CASSRQIQNSPLHF

j_call: TRBJ2-7
clone_size: few
v_call: TRBV18
d_call: TRBD2
cdr3_nt: TGTGCCAGCTCATTGACTAGCGGGAGCAACGAGCAGTACTTC
cdr3_aa: CASSLTSGSNEQYF

j_call: TRBJ1-1
clone_size: -
v_call: TRBV30
d_call: -
cdr3_nt: TGTGCCTGGAGGGACAGCCAGAACACTGAAGCTTTCTTT
cdr3_aa: CAWRDSQNTEAFF

j_call: TRBJ1-6
clone_size: -
v_call: TRBV5-6
d_call: -
cdr3_nt: TGTGCCAGCAGCTTGCTACAGGGTGGTAATTCACCCCTCCACTTT
cdr3_aa: CASSLLQGGNSPLHF

j_call: TRBJ2-2
clone_size: -
v_call: TRBV9
d_call: -
cdr3_nt: TGTGCCAGCAGCGTAGCGGCCGGGGAGCTGTTTTTT
cdr3_aa: CASSVAAGELFF

j_call: TRBJ2-3
clone_size: -
v_call: TRBV5-1
d_call: -
cdr3_nt: TGCGCCAGCAGCGACAGTAGCGGGACAGGCACAGATACGCAGTATTTT
cdr3_aa: CASSDSSGTGTDTQYF

j_call: TRBJ2-7
clone_size: -
v_call: TRBV7-2
d_call: -
cdr3_nt: TGTGCCAGCAGCTTAGATAGTACCGAGACCTACGAGCAGTACTTC
cdr3_aa: CASSLDSTETYEQYF

j_call: TRBJ2-2
clone_size: -
v_call: TRBV28
d_call: -
cdr3_nt: TGTGCCAGCAGTCCTCCGGGACTTGACACCGGGGAGCTGTTTTTT
cdr3_aa: CASSPPGLDTGELFF

j_call: TRBJ1-2
clone_size: -
v_call: TRBV10-2
d_call: -
cdr3_nt: TGCGCCACCCACGGGGCCAACTATGGCTACACCTTC
cdr3_aa: CATHGANYGYTF

j_call: TRBJ2-7
clone_size: -
v_call: TRBV7-9
d_call: -
cdr3_nt: TGTGCCAGCAGCTCTCAGGCGTACGAGCAGTACTTC
cdr3_aa: CASSSQAYEQYF

j_call: TRBJ2-3
clone_size: -
v_call: TRBV2
d_call: TRBD1
cdr3_nt: TGTGCCAGCAGGGACAGGAGCACAGATACGCAGTATTTT
cdr3_aa: CASRDRSTDTQYF

j_call: TRBJ2-5
clone_size: -
v_call: TRBV10-3
d_call: -
cdr3_nt: TGTGCCATCAGTGAGGAGGGGGAGAGGGAGACCCAGTACTTC
cdr3_aa: CAISEEGERETQYF

j_call: TRBJ2-3
clone_size: -
v_call: TRBV9
d_call: -
cdr3_nt: TGTGCCAGCAGCGAAGGACCGACGGATACGCAGTATTTT
cdr3_aa: CASSEGPTDTQYF

j_call: TRBJ2-2
clone_size: -
v_call: TRBV11-2
d_call: -
cdr3_nt: TGTGCCAGCGCATGGACGGTGAACACCGGGGAGCTGTTTTTT
cdr3_aa: CASAWTVNTGELFF

j_call: TRBJ1-2
clone_size: -
v_call: TRBV28
d_call: -
cdr3_nt: TGTGCCAGCAAAGAAACTGGGCCCTATGGCTACACCTTC
cdr3_aa: CASKETGPYGYTF

j_call: TRBJ1-1
clone_size: -
v_call: TRBV28
d_call: -
cdr3_nt: TGTGCCAGCACCCACGGGGGTTTTGTCACTGAAGCTTTCTTT
cdr3_aa: CASTHGGFVTEAFF

j_call: TRBJ2-3
clone_size: -
v_call: TRBV9
d_call: -
cdr3_nt: TGTGCCAGCAGCGTGGGGCTAGCGACCACCACAGATACGCAGTATTTT
cdr3_aa: CASSVGLATTTDTQYF

j_call: TRBJ1-2
clone_size: few
v_call: TRBV2
d_call: -
cdr3_nt: TGTGCCAGCCGGGCGCAGGGCTATGGCTACACCTTC
cdr3_aa: CASRAQGYGYTF

j_call: TRBJ1-2
clone_size: -
v_call: TRBV5-4
d_call: TRBD1
cdr3_nt: TGTGCCAGCAGCTTGGACCCAGGGGGTAACTATGGCTACACCTTC
cdr3_aa: CASSLDPGGNYGYTF

j_call: TRBJ2-2
clone_size: -
v_call: TRBV15
d_call: TRBD2
cdr3_nt: TGTGCCACCAGCAGAGCCCGCTCACCGGGACTAGGTACCGGGGAGCTGTTTTTT
cdr3_aa: CATSRARSPGLGTGELFF

j_call: TRBJ2-3
clone_size: -
v_call: TRBV5-1
d_call: -
cdr3_nt: TGCGCCAGCAGCTTGAGGGGGGCCACAGATACGCAGTATTTT
cdr3_aa: CASSLRGATDTQYF

j_call: TRBJ1-5
clone_size: -
v_call: TRBV11-3
d_call: -
cdr3_nt: TGTGCCAGCAGCTTAGGCTCCCTTCAGCCCCAGCATTTT
cdr3_aa: CASSLGSLQPQHF

j_call: TRBJ2-1
clone_size: -
v_call: TRBV9
d_call: -
cdr3_nt: TGTGCCAGCAGCCCTCATGAGCAGTTCTTC
cdr3_aa: CASSPHEQFF

j_call: TRBJ2-2
clone_size: -
v_call: TRBV6-5
d_call: -
cdr3_nt: TGTGCCAGCAACCTGACGCCTAACACCGGGGAGCTGTTTTTT
cdr3_aa: CASNLTPNTGELFF

j_call: TRBJ2-5
clone_size: -
v_call: TRBV5-4
d_call: TRBD2
cdr3_nt: TGTGCCAGCAGCCCCCAAGGAGGACTAGCCACGGAGACCCAGTACTTC
cdr3_aa: CASSPQGGLATETQYF

j_call: TRBJ2-7
clone_size: -
v_call: TRBV19
d_call: -
cdr3_nt: TGTGCCTTGGGAGAAGGTCTCGAGGAGCAGTACTTC
cdr3_aa: CALGEGLEEQYF

j_call: TRBJ2-7
clone_size: -
v_call: TRBV11-2
d_call: TRBD1
cdr3_nt: TGTGCCAGCAAACCGGGACAGGGGGCATACGAGCAGTACTTC
cdr3_aa: CASKPGQGAYEQYF

j_call: TRBJ1-1
clone_size: -
v_call: TRBV5-1
d_call: -
cdr3_nt: TGCGCCAGCAGCTTAGAACTGGGCACTGAAGCTTTCTTT
cdr3_aa: CASSLELGTEAFF

j_call: TRBJ2-5
clone_size: -
v_call: TRBV18
d_call: -
cdr3_nt: TGTGCCAGCTCACCTCAGGGACGCCAAGAGACCCAGTACTTC
cdr3_aa: CASSPQGRQETQYF

j_call: TRBJ1-2
clone_size: -
v_call: TRBV7-2
d_call: TRBD1
cdr3_nt: TGTGCCAGCAGCTCCCTACAGGGGAGGCAAGGCTACACCTTC
cdr3_aa: CASSSLQGRQGYTF

j_call: TRBJ1-2
clone_size: -
v_call: TRBV6-1
d_call: TRBD1
cdr3_nt: TGTGCCAGCAACGACAGGGTAAATGGCTACACCTTC
cdr3_aa: CASNDRVNGYTF

j_call: TRBJ1-2
clone_size: -
v_call: TRBV21-1
d_call: -
cdr3_nt: TGTGCCAGCAGCAAAGGGGTGGGACTTACCCCAGTCTATGGCTACACCTTC
cdr3_aa: CASSKGVGLTPVYGYTF

j_call: TRBJ2-3
clone_size: few
v_call: TRBV7-6
d_call: -
cdr3_nt: TGTGCCAGCAGCCCCTCCCGGCGCAGCGCCTCTAGCACAGATACGCAGTATTTT
cdr3_aa: CASSPSRRSASSTDTQYF

j_call: TRBJ1-5
clone_size: -
v_call: TRBV15
d_call: -
cdr3_nt: TGTGCCACCAGCAGAGTTGGAGAATATAGCAATCAGCCCCAGCATTTT
cdr3_aa: CATSRVGEYSNQPQHF

j_call: TRBJ2-3
clone_size: once
v_call: TRBV11-2
d_call: -
cdr3_nt: TGTGCCAGCAGCGCCCTAGACTCCCCAGATACGCAGTATTTT
cdr3_aa: CASSALDSPDTQYF

j_call: TRBJ2-7
clone_size: -
v_call: TRBV5-1
d_call: -
cdr3_nt: TGCGCCAGCAGCTTGGAAGCCCTCTCCTACGAGCAGTACTTC
cdr3_aa: CASSLEALSYEQYF